These 29 T cell receptor beta chains originate from one sample sequenced in a study of T cells expressing NK-cell markers. TCRdb derives one entry per CDR3 protein from the 5' RACE reads, leaving out DNA. The sample data list about 380,000 distinct CDR3 sequences. The specimen sequenced was blood T cells: a sorted CD56 or NKG2C T cell subset, CD4+ or CD8+ T cells, or bulk PBMC T cells (not recorded which). These receptors were taken from a man aged 18-75 years in good health.

V and J are TRBV29-1 and TRBJ2-5; TCRdb reports TRBD2, a call that lacks DNA to check it against. CDR1 is SQVTM, CDR2 ANQGSEA, per germline. This CDR3 region has 13 residues. The CDR3 region is CSVEMLVLETQYF.

The chain recombines TRBV12-3 or TRBV12-4 with TRBJ1-5; checking the TCRdb D call of TRBD1 is not possible without DNA. The CDR3 has 13 residues. Here the CDR3 reads CASADRENQPQHF.

The rearrangement joins TRBV5-5 to TRBJ2-2; TCRdb names TRBD2, which stays unverified in the absence of DNA. CDR1 is SGHKS, CDR2 YYEKEE, per germline (reference sequence). The CDR3 runs 17 residues. The CDR3 sequence: CASSLVAGGPSTGELFF.

The chain joins TRBV9 to TRBJ2-5; as DNA is missing, the TRBD2 call by TCRdb cannot be tested. CDR1 and CDR2 from the germline V gene are SGDLS and YYNGEE. This CDR3 has 15 residues. This chain's CDR3 is CASSVGGRGQETQYF.

V is TRBV2 and J is TRBJ1-5. The CDR3 is made up of 13 amino acids. Germline V lookup: CDR1 SNHLY, CDR2 FYNNEI. This chain's CDR3 is CASSGGPVQPQHF.

The V and J genes are TRBV6-1 and TRBJ2-2; TCRdb names TRBD1, which stays unverified in the absence of DNA. The length of the CDR3 is 18 residues. Germline loops: CDR1 MNHNS, CDR2 SASEGT. The CDR3 protein is CASSRTGGGREKSGELFF.

The chain combines TRBV7-9 with TRBJ1-2; TCRdb's assignment of TRBD1 cannot be checked, as there is no DNA. The CDR3 loop spans 14 amino acids. Per germline, CDR1 SEHNR and CDR2 FQNEAQ (reference sequence). Here the CDR3 reads CASSLVAQPGGYTF.

CDR3 residues: CASSVAAGSHVGYTF. This chain joins TRBV9 and TRBJ1-2; the D gene TCRdb calls, TRBD1, cannot be checked with no DNA. The CDR3 runs to 15 residues. Germline V gene lookup returns CDR1 SGDLS and CDR2 YYNGEE.

This chain joins TRBV2 and TRBJ2-7; the D gene TCRdb calls, TRBD1, cannot be checked with no DNA. This CDR3 region has 15 residues. Germline-derived CDR1 and CDR2 are SNHLY and FYNNEI. CDR3 protein: CASSKTGTATYEQYF. Looking up the rest from reference TRBV2 and TRBJ2-7 gives the full variable domain: EPEVTQTPSHQVTQMGQEVILRCVPISNHLYFYWYRQILGQKVEFLVSFYNNEISEKSEIFDDQFSVERPDGSNFTLKIRSTKLEDSAMYFCASSKTGTATYEQYFGPGTRLTVT.

V usage is TRBV6-1 and J usage is TRBJ1-1; the TCRdb D gene call, TRBD1, has no DNA to confirm it. The CDR3 has 14 residues. Germline V gene lookup returns CDR1 MNHNS and CDR2 SASEGT. The CDR3 here is CASRTGQGNTEAFF.

J is TRBJ2-1 and V is TRBV6-1; TCRdb's D gene call, TRBD2, goes unchecked for lack of DNA. Germline values: CDR1 MNHNS, CDR2 SASEGT. CDR3 size: 15 residues. CDR3 residues: CASSPLRGGQNEQFF.

The chain is built from TRBV25-1 and TRBJ2-1; TCRdb returns TRBD1, unconfirmable since there is no DNA. This CDR3 region has 13 residues. Germline V gives CDR1 MGHDK, CDR2 SYGVNS. CDR3 sequence reads: CASSEWDRDEQFF.

V and J are TRBV10-3 and TRBJ1-2. The germline V gene encodes CDR1 ENHRY and CDR2 SYGVKD. This CDR3 is built from 15 residues. This CDR3 is CAISRDFSANYGYTF.

The CDR3 is CASSYSTRGGQADTQYF. The chain is built from TRBV6-5 and TRBJ2-3; checking the TCRdb D call of TRBD2 is not possible without DNA. The CDR3 sequence is 17 residues long. Germline values: CDR1 MNHEY, CDR2 SVGAGI.

The rearrangement uses TRBV12-3 or TRBV12-4 and TRBJ2-7; lacking DNA, the TRBD1 call made by TCRdb goes unchecked. The CDR3 is 15 amino acids. CDR3 in amino acids: CASSLFRGYPYEQYF.

The chain has TRBV29-1 and TRBJ1-1. The CDR3 length is 12 residues. Germline values: CDR1 SQVTM, CDR2 ANQGSEA. The CDR3 loop is CSAGWGSTEAFF.

This sequence joins TRBV21-1 and TRBJ2-1; TCRdb picks TRBD1, but there is no DNA to check that call. TRBV21-1 is a pseudogene segment. This CDR3 is built from 17 residues. The CDR3 loop is CASSKDGTGERGNEQFF.

The CDR3: CAIRDSSSPNTGELFF. The chain couples TRBV10-3 to TRBJ2-2. This CDR3 is built from 16 residues. In germline, CDR1 is ENHRY, CDR2 SYGVKD.

The gene calls are TRBV3-1 and TRBJ2-5; without DNA, the TCRdb call of TRBD1 cannot be checked. The germline CDR1 and CDR2 sequences are LGHDT and YNNKEL (reference sequence). CDR3 size: 15 residues. CDR3 region: CASSQGTGGVKTQYF.

The chain couples TRBV3-1 to TRBJ2-5; TCRdb indicates TRBD2, and absent DNA this call remains unverified. The V gene's germline CDR1 is LGHDT and CDR2 YNNKEL (reference sequence). The CDR3 has 17 amino acids. CDR3 residues: CASSQGTSGGYQETQYF.

The V gene is TRBV5-1, the J gene TRBJ1-1; as DNA is missing, the TRBD1 call by TCRdb cannot be tested. The CDR3 extends over 14 amino acids. The V gene's germline CDR1 is SGHRS and CDR2 YFSETQ. The CDR3 loop is CASSLSSGVTEAFF.

This sequence joins TRBV19 and TRBJ2-7; without DNA, the TCRdb call of TRBD1 cannot be checked. Per the germline V gene, CDR1 is LNHDA and CDR2 is SQIVND (reference sequence). There are 16 residues in the CDR3. The CDR3 loop reads CASSPMGRGPIYEQYF.

The CDR3 loop reads CASSTPSGGAAYNEQFF. This chain connects TRBV6-5 to TRBJ2-1; TCRdb selects TRBD1, and the lack of DNA leaves this call unchecked. Germline-derived CDR1 and CDR2 are MNHEY and SVGAGI. The length of the CDR3 is 17 residues.

The J gene is TRBJ1-3, the V gene TRBV20-1; TCRdb's D gene call, TRBD1, goes unchecked for lack of DNA. CDR1 and CDR2 from the germline V gene are DFQATT and SNEGSKA (reference sequence). This CDR3 spans 14 amino acids. The CDR3 reads CSARGQNSGNTIYF.

This chain connects TRBV20-1 to TRBJ1-4. CDR1 and CDR2 (germline): DFQATT, SNEGSKA (reference sequence). The CDR3 extends over 12 amino acids. The CDR3 spells CSASAADEKLFF.

The chain combines TRBV18 with TRBJ1-2; TCRdb proposes TRBD1, but this gene call is untestable without DNA. The germline V gene encodes CDR1 KGHSH and CDR2 LQKENI. The CDR3 is 14 amino acids. The CDR3 loop is CASSPPPQGGSYTF.

This chain links TRBV12-3 or TRBV12-4 with TRBJ1-6; absent DNA, TCRdb's TRBD1 call cannot be checked. The CDR3 runs to 12 residues. CDR3: CASRPEQGPLHF.

The chain carries TRBV27 and TRBJ1-1. The CDR3 totals 15 residues. CDR1 MNHEY and CDR2 SMNVEV come from the germline V gene (reference sequence). The CDR3 spells CASSLVRLSGTEAFF.

CDR3 amino acids: CASRRDRGLLRETQYF. The chain has TRBV27 and TRBJ2-5; TCRdb's D gene call, TRBD1, goes unchecked for lack of DNA. CDR1 MNHEY and CDR2 SMNVEV come from the germline V gene (reference sequence). The CDR3 is 16 residues long.